These T cell receptor beta chains were read from a single sample in a study of preoperative IRX-2 immunotherapy in early breast cancer. The method was immunoSEQ multiplex PCR; TCRdb's version includes in-frame clones alone and lacks a portion of them. This sample yields tens of thousands of clones, of which 85% to 95% are seen a single time; 15% to 20% belongs to the top ten. This material consisted of tumor tissue, taken after IRX-2 immunotherapy. These receptors all stem from a human donor with breast cancer. Each CDR3 is given with its conserved first and last residue. The D gene is left open where the match is weak. The listing skips clone size in some rows; elsewhere it reads once, few, many or a size class.

cdr3_length j_call v_call d_call clone_size cdr3_aa cdr3_nt
11 TRBJ2-1 TRBV7-8 - - CASSLGHGQFF TGTGCCAGCAGCTTAGGGCATGGGCAGTTCTTC
14 TRBJ2-3 TRBV7-9 TRBD1 - CASRTNRGPDTQYF TGTGCCAGCAGGACAAACAGGGGCCCAGATACGCAGTATTTT
15 TRBJ2-1 TRBV28 - once CASSDESRALGEQFF TGTGCCAGCAGTGATGAGAGTCGCGCGCTGGGTGAGCAGTTCTTC
14 TRBJ2-3 TRBV19 - - CASSDWGEVDTQYF TGTGCCAGCTCCGATTGGGGGGAAGTGGATACGCAGTATTTT
12 TRBJ2-3 TRBV29-1 - once CSPRRDTDTQYF TGCAGCCCAAGGAGGGACACAGATACGCAGTATTTT
16 TRBJ2-7 TRBV9 TRBD2 - CASSETSTSGTREQYF TGTGCCAGCAGCGAAACCTCAACTAGCGGGACTCGCGAGCAGTACTTC
14 TRBJ1-1 TRBV7-9 - - CASSLAPVHPEAFF TGTGCCAGCAGCTTAGCCCCAGTGCACCCTGAAGCTTTCTTT
15 TRBJ2-1 TRBV10-1 - - CASSGGQSSYNEQFF TGCGCCAGCAGTGGCGGGCAGAGCTCCTACAATGAGCAGTTCTTC
16 TRBJ1-1 TRBV9 TRBD1 few CASSGSRQGKNTEAFF TGTGCCAGCAGCGGCTCCCGACAGGGAAAGAACACTGAAGCTTTCTTT
16 TRBJ1-4 TRBV25-1 TRBD1 - CASSDWRGTGAEKLFF TGTGCCAGCAGTGATTGGCGGGGGACAGGGGCTGAAAAACTGTTTTTT
14 TRBJ1-2 TRBV9 - medium-sized CASSEDRGNYGYTF TGTGCCAGCAGCGAGGACAGAGGAAATTATGGCTACACCTTC
14 TRBJ2-1 TRBV28 TRBD2 - CASDLAGGPDEQFF TGTGCCAGCGATCTAGCGGGAGGGCCCGATGAGCAGTTCTTC
15 TRBJ2-7 TRBV6-6 TRBD1 - CASSLLGQGVNEQYF TGTGCCAGCAGCCTCCTGGGACAGGGCGTTAACGAGCAGTACTTC
11 TRBJ1-4 TRBV20-1 - - CSARGSQNSFF TGCAGTGCCAGAGGTTCCCAGAATTCGTTTTTT
14 TRBJ2-1 TRBV6-5 TRBD2 - CASSYGLAPNEQFF TGTGCCAGCAGTTACGGACTAGCGCCAAATGAGCAGTTCTTC